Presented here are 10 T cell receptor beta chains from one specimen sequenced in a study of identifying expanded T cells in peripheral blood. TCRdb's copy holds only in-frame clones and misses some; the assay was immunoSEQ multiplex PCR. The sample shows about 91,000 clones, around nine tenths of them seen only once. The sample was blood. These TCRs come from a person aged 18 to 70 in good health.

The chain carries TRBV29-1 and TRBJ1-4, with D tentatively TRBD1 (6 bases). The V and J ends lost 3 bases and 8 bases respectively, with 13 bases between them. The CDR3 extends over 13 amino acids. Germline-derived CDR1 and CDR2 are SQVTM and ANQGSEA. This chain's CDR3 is CSVDTGSGEKLFF. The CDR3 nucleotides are TGCAGCGTTGACACAGGGTCCGGGGAAAAACTGTTTTTT. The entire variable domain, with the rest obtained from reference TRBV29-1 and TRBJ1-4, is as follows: SAVISQKPSRDICQRGTSLTIQCQVDSQVTMMFWYRQQPGQSLTLIATANQGSEATYESGFVIDKFPISRPNLTFSTLTVSNMSPEDSSIYLCSVDTGSGEKLFFGSGTQLSVL.

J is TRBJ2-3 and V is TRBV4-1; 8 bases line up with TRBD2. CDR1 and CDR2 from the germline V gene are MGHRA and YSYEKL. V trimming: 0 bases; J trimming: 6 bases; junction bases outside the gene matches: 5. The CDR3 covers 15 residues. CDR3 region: CASSQDPRGGDTQYF. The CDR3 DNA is TGCGCCAGCAGCCAAGATCCCCGGGGGGGGGATACGCAGTATTTT.

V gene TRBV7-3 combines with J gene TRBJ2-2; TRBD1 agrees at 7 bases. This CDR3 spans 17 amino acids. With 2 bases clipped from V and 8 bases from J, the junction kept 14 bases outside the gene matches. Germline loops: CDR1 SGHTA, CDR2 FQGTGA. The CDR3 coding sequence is TGTGCCAGCAGCTTAGACGCGACAGGGACCCACGGAGGGGAGCTGTTTTTT. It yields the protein CASSLDATGTHGGELFF.

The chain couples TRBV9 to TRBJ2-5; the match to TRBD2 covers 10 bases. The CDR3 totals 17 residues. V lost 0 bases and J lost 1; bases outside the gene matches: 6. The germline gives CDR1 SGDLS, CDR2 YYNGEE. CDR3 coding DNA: TGTGCCAGCAGCGTAGATTTAGCGGGGGGCGTCCAAGAGACCCAGTACTTC. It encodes CASSVDLAGGVQETQYF.

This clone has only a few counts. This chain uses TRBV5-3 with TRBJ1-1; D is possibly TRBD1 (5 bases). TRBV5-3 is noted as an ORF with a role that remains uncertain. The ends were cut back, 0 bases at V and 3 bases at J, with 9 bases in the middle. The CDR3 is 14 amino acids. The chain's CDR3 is CARSLAGGDTEAFF. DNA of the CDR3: TGTGCCAGAAGCTTGGCCGGGGGGGACACTGAAGCTTTCTTT.

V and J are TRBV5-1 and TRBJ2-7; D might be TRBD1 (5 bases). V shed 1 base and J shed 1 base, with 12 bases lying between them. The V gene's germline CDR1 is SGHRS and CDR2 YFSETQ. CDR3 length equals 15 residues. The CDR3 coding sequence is TGCGCCAGCAGCTTGTCGTCAGGGTTTTCCTACGAGCAGTACTTC. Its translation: CASSLSSGFSYEQYF.

The CDR3 loop is CASSVRLAGPGELFF. The CDR3 region has the DNA TGTGCCAGCAGCGTCAGGCTAGCGGGACCCGGGGAGCTGTTTTTT. The J gene is TRBJ2-2, the V gene TRBV9; 9 bases agree with TRBD2. CDR1 is SGDLS and CDR2 is YYNGEE in the germline V gene. The CDR3 extends over 15 amino acids. J gave up 6 bases and V 2 bases, and 5 bases lay outside the gene matches.

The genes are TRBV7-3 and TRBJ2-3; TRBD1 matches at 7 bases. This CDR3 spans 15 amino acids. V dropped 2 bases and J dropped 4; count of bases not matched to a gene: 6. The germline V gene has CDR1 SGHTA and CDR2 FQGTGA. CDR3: CASSLLGTDSDTQYF. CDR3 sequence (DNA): TGTGCCAGCAGCTTACTCGGGACAGACTCAGATACGCAGTATTTT.

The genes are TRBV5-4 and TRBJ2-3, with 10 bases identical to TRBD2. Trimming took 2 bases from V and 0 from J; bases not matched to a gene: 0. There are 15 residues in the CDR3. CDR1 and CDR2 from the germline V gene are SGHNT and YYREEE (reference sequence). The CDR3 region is CASSLAGGSTDTQYF. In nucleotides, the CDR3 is TGTGCCAGCAGCTTAGCGGGGGGGAGCACAGATACGCAGTATTTT.

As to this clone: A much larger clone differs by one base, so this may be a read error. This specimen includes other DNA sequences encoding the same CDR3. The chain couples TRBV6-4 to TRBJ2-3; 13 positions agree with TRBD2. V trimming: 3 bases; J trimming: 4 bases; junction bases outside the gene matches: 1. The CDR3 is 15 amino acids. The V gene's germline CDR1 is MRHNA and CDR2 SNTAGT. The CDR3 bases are TGTGCCAGCAGTGAAACTAGCGGGGGGGCAGATACGCAGTATTTT. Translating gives CASSETSGGADTQYF.